This T cell receptor (beta chain) emerged from a study of cytomegalovirus exposure and HLA in healthy donors. PCR primers comprised 60 Vbeta and 13 Jbeta primers. The repertoire was sequenced with immunoSEQ multiplex PCR; TCRdb's copy has only in-frame clones and lacks some. The sample has some 150,000 clones, approximately 10% seen once. CDR3 length: 15 amino acids. Trimming cost V 4 bases and J 7 bases; bases outside gene matches: 9. CDR1 and CDR2 (germline): LGHNA, YSLEER. There are a few counts of this clone. The sequence was collected from a woman aged 35 to 49 in good health and CMV-seropositive. The chain recombines TRBV4-3 with TRBJ2-1, with 8 bases matching TRBD2. Material: PBMCs. CDR3 region: CASSRMTGGLNEQFF. For the CDR3, the DNA is TGCGCCAGCAGCCGAATGACGGGGGGGCTTAATGAGCAGTTCTTC.